A selection of T cell receptor beta chains follows, all from one sample in a study of spatial heterogeneity in lung cancer. Using its own MiXCR run on the 5' RACE reads, TCRdb lists one record per CDR3 protein. The data hold about 50,000 distinct CDR3 sequences, with roughly 7% observed a single time. The sequenced sample was PBMCs, obtained at follow-up. These receptors were collected from a female donor with early-stage non-small cell lung cancer. Both conserved end residues are trimmed from each CDR3. The listing skips clone size in some rows; elsewhere it reads once, few, many or a size class.

clone_size v_call cdr3_aa
NA TRBV20-1 SASRQGDNYGYT
many TRBV6-2/TRBV6-3 ASSLQESYGYT
many TRBV11-3 ASSKGRIGGANVLT
NA TRBV6-6 ASSGQGQRQPQH
many TRBV3-1 ASSQALRGAF
NA TRBV5-1 ASSSDRVREQY
few TRBV12-3/TRBV12-4 ASSSNPLPTLHTEAF
NA TRBV15 ATSRDRTAGELF
few TRBV28 ASRPHDGYGYT
many TRBV6-6 ASLFQETQY
many TRBV20-1 SARLQAFTGNQPQH
many TRBV20-1 SARDSLAGGYNEQF
many TRBV20-1 SATPGGERTDTQY
many TRBV7-8 ASSLLAGTYKMETQY
few TRBV5-1 ASRIGVGLNTEAF
few TRBV4-1 ASSLSTTASGVGDTQY
few TRBV9 ASSVEGLAGAQF
many TRBV29-1 SVVDRANSPLH
many TRBV15 ATSRVGAGSYNEQF
many TRBV2 ASSGDGETQY
NA TRBV19 ASSITQGGLWNTGELF
few TRBV5-1 ASSSDRLGSYEQY
many TRBV5-1 ASSRSRQGRETQY
many TRBV5-1 ASSGGTRGETQY
many TRBV5-1 ASSPPGSSGANVLT
NA TRBV24-1 ATRRGNEKLF
few TRBV27 ASSLVERTPLH
many TRBV20-1 SARGPPLEQY
many TRBV29-1 SVEDQEDLEAF
many TRBV5-1 ASSPLIGQVNYEQY
few TRBV4-2 ASSQDDRVGGYT
many TRBV3-1 ASSQPLGGDSRGETQY
many TRBV20-1 SARQQGESDTQY
many TRBV29-1 SVGGAGDGYT
many TRBV6-2/TRBV6-3 ASLGLAGGLRIEQY
many TRBV18 ASSPTGAGELF
many TRBV6-6 ASIKREGPDTQY
few TRBV2 ATGPGGEQY
many TRBV7-2 ASSLDSTNEKLF
many TRBV7-8 ASSLGAGGNNEQF
NA TRBV7-2 ASSRAAGSPYEQY
few TRBV5-6 ASSSFPGTANSPLH